This TCR beta chain was profiled in a study of T cell changes during pregnancy in multiple sclerosis (dated by TCRdb to about 2019). With respect to the entire study: Changes in the T cell repertoire over the course of pregnancy were examined in this study in women with multiple sclerosis.

The library was made by the immunoSEQ multiplex PCR assay. The table was pulled from immuneACCESS by TCRdb, which kept in-frame rearrangements only. Such tables lose some clones; where checked, under half of the loss comes from unresolved V genes, and the rest has no known cause. In this sample the table shows some 80,000 clones, 92% of which occur a single time. In total, the top ten clones hold approximately 2.5% of the sample. This clone has just one count. The antigen this receptor binds is unknown. Per-base quality was not reported, and no clone a single base away is much larger than it. The germline ends are 15 bases apart after V is trimmed by 6 bases and J by 4 bases. The CDR3 runs 13 amino acids, cysteine and phenylalanine included. Just the 39-base CDR3 DNA is kept, in frame starting at base 1. According to the germline V gene, CDR1 reads SQVTM and CDR2 reads ANQGSEA.

The sequence links TRBV29-1 to TRBJ1-2; the D segment could be TRBD1, given 5 matching bases. The clonotype comes from a female donor with multiple sclerosis, enrolled in a pregnancy study. The material sequenced was peripheral blood, taken before pregnancy. The CDR3 protein: CSVAGGGTYGYTF. The nucleotide sequence reads TGCAGCGTGGCTGGCGGGGGAACCTATGGCTACACCTTC. With all but the CDR3 taken from the reference TRBV29-1 and TRBJ1-2 genes, the full variable domain is: SAVISQKPSRDICQRGTSLTIQCQVDSQVTMMFWYRQQPGQSLTLIATANQGSEATYESGFVIDKFPISRPNLTFSTLTVSNMSPEDSSIYLCSVAGGGTYGYTFGSGTRLTVV.